The 22 T cell receptor beta chains presented below share a single source sample, sequenced in a study of shared clonotypes between healthy human individuals. The data were produced by immunoSEQ multiplex PCR, yet TCRdb's version contains in-frame clones alone and is incomplete. The sample lists around 550,000 clones, 90% to 96% occurring once. Sequenced input: naive CD4+ T cells sorted from blood. Described subset: CD45RA+ positively selected. These receptor sequences come from a woman aged 25 to 39 in good health.

Notes on this clone: Other DNA sequences from this sample encode an identical CDR3 as well. The chain carries TRBV20-1 and TRBJ2-5; unclear D gene. The CDR3 sequence is 10 residues long. V was shortened by 6 bases and J by 2 bases, with 4 bases between the two germline ends. Germline assignment: CDR1 DFQATT and CDR2 SNEGSKA (reference sequence). The CDR3 nucleotides read TGCAGTGCCGAACAAGAGACCCAGTACTTC. It translates to CSAEQETQYF.

The chain combines TRBV6-5 with TRBJ1-3; TRBD1 matches at 7 bases. Germline-derived CDR1 and CDR2 are MNHEY and SVGAGI. The CDR3 length is 14 residues. V gave up 5 bases and J gave up 2 bases; unmatched junction bases: 3. The chain's CDR3 is CASSRDRAGNTIYF. CDR3 DNA sequence: TGTGCCAGCAGTCGAGACAGGGCTGGAAACACCATATATTTT.

V and J are TRBV7-2 and TRBJ2-7, with D hard to call. This CDR3 region has 12 residues. Germline V lookup: CDR1 SGHTA, CDR2 FQGNSA. Trimming removed 2 bases at V and 9 bases at J, with 11 bases between. The CDR3, as DNA: TGTGCCAGCAGCTTAACATCGACGGGGCAGTACTTC. This gives the protein CASSLTSTGQYF.

CDR3 sequence (DNA): TGTGCCAGCAGCGTAGAACACGGAAACTATGGCTACACCTTC. Its translation is CASSVEHGNYGYTF. This chain links TRBV9 with TRBJ1-2, with no clear D. Trimming took 0 bases from V and 2 from J, leaving 8 bases between them. CDR1 and CDR2 (germline): SGDLS, YYNGEE. The CDR3 contains 14 residues.

The chain links TRBV5-1 to TRBJ2-7, with D tentatively TRBD1 (5 bases). Looked up from germline, CDR1 is SGHRS and CDR2 is YFSETQ. The CDR3 covers 15 residues. The V and J ends lost 0 bases and 1 base respectively, with 11 bases between them. The CDR3 spells CASSLVGAGSYEQYF. CDR3 nucleotides: TGCGCCAGCAGCTTGGTAGGGGCAGGGTCCTACGAGCAGTACTTC.

The chain couples TRBV7-2 to TRBJ1-5, with 9 bases matching TRBD1. The CDR3 length is 16 residues. V shed 1 base and J 6 bases; nucleotides not matched to a gene: 7. CDR1 SGHTA and CDR2 FQGNSA come from the germline V gene. The CDR3, as DNA: TGTGCCAGCAGCTTAGTTGGGACAGGGTTTGTTCAGCCCCAGCATTTT. This sequence encodes CASSLVGTGFVQPQHF.

The CDR3 DNA reads as TGTGCCAGCATTCCCCTGGCGGGCGTACAAGAGACCCAGTACTTC. It is translated as CASIPLAGVQETQYF. The V gene is TRBV7-3, the J gene TRBJ2-5; possible D gene TRBD2, 5 bases. The germline V gene encodes CDR1 SGHTA and CDR2 FQGTGA. Trimming pared 7 bases from V and 2 bases from J, leaving 17 bases between. This CDR3 contains 15 residues.

CDR3 amino acids: CASSLQGAAKNIQYF. CDR3 DNA sequence: TGTGCCAGCAGTTTACAGGGGGCGGCCAAAAACATTCAGTACTTC. The chain is built from TRBV28 and TRBJ2-4; 8 nucleotides align to TRBD1. In germline, CDR1 is MDHEN, CDR2 SYDVKM. The CDR3 contains 15 residues. The V gene end was trimmed by 2 bases and the J gene end by 1 base; junction bases not matched to a gene: 1.

The V and J genes are TRBV15 and TRBJ1-5; D gene ambiguous. This CDR3 has 14 amino acids. The V end lost 0 bases, the J end lost 5 bases, and 8 bases lay between the germline ends. Germline CDR1 reads LNHNV; CDR2 reads YYDKDF (reference sequence). In DNA, the CDR3 is TGTGCCACCAGCAGAGATCCTACTGATCAGCCCCAGCATTTT. Its translation: CATSRDPTDQPQHF. Drawing the rest from reference TRBV15 and TRBJ1-5, the complete variable domain is DAMVIQNPRYQVTQFGKPVTLSCSQTLNHNVMYWYQQKSSQAPKLLFHYYDKDFNNEADTPDNFQSRRPNTSFCFLDIRSPGLGDTAMYLCATSRDPTDQPQHFGDGTRLSIL.

The chain is built from TRBV5-4 and TRBJ2-1, with D possibly being TRBD1 (6 bases). The V gene's germline CDR1 is SGHNT and CDR2 YYREEE (reference sequence). V was shortened by 4 bases and J by 5 bases, with 10 bases between the two germline ends. The CDR3 spans 13 residues. CDR3 DNA sequence: TGTGCCAGCAGCCACCAGGGGAACAATGAGCAGTTCTTC. Protein product: CASSHQGNNEQFF.

The V gene is TRBV4-2, the J gene TRBJ1-2; D uncertain. Germline CDR1 and CDR2: LGHNA and YNFKEQ. Trimming shortened V by 5 bases and J by 5 bases, and 9 bases separated the two germline ends. The CDR3 has 12 residues. CDR3 nucleotides: TGTGCCAGCAGCTTAGCCCCGTATGGCTACACCTTC. This sequence encodes CASSLAPYGYTF.

This chain joins TRBV21-1 and TRBJ1-5; the table's D call of TRBD1 was not tested on the DNA. TRBV21-1 is labeled a pseudogene. The CDR3 runs 13 residues. CDR3 in amino acids: CASSQQGVQPQHF. The CDR3 DNA follows: TGTGCCAGCAGCCAACAGGGGGTTCAGCCCCAGCATTTT.

The rearrangement links TRBV5-4 to TRBJ2-5; TRBD2 matches 13 bases. The germline CDR1 and CDR2 sequences are SGHNT and YYREEE (reference sequence). This CDR3 has 16 residues. Trimming cost V 4 bases and J 2 bases; bases outside gene matches: 5. Written as DNA, the CDR3 is TGTGCCAGCAGCCCAGGGACTAGCGGGGTACAAGAGACCCAGTACTTC. Its translation is CASSPGTSGVQETQYF.

This chain uses TRBV5-4 with TRBJ2-7; a possible D gene is TRBD2 (5 bases). Germline CDR1 and CDR2: SGHNT and YYREEE (reference sequence). V gave up 4 bases and J gave up 5 bases, with 16 bases separating them. CDR3 length: 14 residues. The CDR3 reads CASSQRTGLHEQYF. For the CDR3, the DNA is TGTGCCAGCAGCCAAAGGACTGGGCTTCACGAGCAGTACTTC.

The V gene is TRBV7-9, the J gene TRBJ1-3, with a tentative D call TRBD1 (6 bases). The CDR3 has 15 residues. Looked up from germline, CDR1 is SEHNR and CDR2 is FQNEAQ (reference sequence). Trimming shortened V by 6 bases and J by 2 bases, and 14 bases separated the two germline ends. The CDR3 here is CASSPRGLAGNTIYF. For the CDR3, the DNA is TGTGCCAGCAGTCCGAGGGGGTTAGCTGGAAACACCATATATTTT.

This clone was recorded once. This rearrangement joins TRBV6-4 to TRBJ2-3, with 8 bases that match TRBD1. The CDR3 is 15 amino acids. Germline V lookup: CDR1 MRHNA, CDR2 SNTAGT. J was trimmed by 2 bases and V by 3 bases; bases with no gene match: 4. Here the CDR3 DNA reads TGTGCCAGCAGTGAGGGACAGGCTTCCACAGATACGCAGTATTTT. Amino acids: CASSEGQASTDTQYF.

This clone showed up just a few times. The J gene is TRBJ1-5, the V gene TRBV28, with D tentatively TRBD1 (5 bases). The CDR3 runs 15 residues. Deletions cut 9 bases from V and 4 bases from J, with 19 bases between. The germline CDR1 and CDR2 sequences are MDHEN and SYDVKM. The CDR3 region has the DNA TGTGCCAGTAAGACGGGGACCTGGGGAAATCAGCCCCAGCATTTT. This encodes CASKTGTWGNQPQHF.

V usage is TRBV11-2 and J usage is TRBJ2-3; D remains ambiguous. There are 11 residues in the CDR3. Per germline, CDR1 SGHAT and CDR2 FQNNGV. V was trimmed by 5 bases and J by 3 bases, leaving 3 bases between them. Here the CDR3 DNA reads TGTGCCAGCAGCCGGACAGATACGCAGTATTTT. Amino acids: CASSRTDTQYF.

The rearrangement links TRBV5-1 to TRBJ1-5, with D hard to call. CDR1 is SGHRS, CDR2 YFSETQ, per germline. V gave up 1 base and J gave up 2 bases, with 10 bases separating them. CDR3 length equals 15 residues. CDR3 residues: CASSLNGLGNQPQHF. Here the CDR3 DNA reads TGCGCCAGCAGCTTGAACGGGCTCGGCAATCAGCCCCAGCATTTT.

The chain is built from TRBV5-1 and TRBJ2-5; the match to TRBD1 covers 8 bases. The V gene end was trimmed by 2 bases and the J gene end by 4 bases; junction bases not matched to a gene: 4. Per the germline V gene, CDR1 is SGHRS and CDR2 is YFSETQ. The CDR3 is 14 amino acids. CDR3 loop: CASSLGTGGETQYF. CDR3 in DNA: TGCGCCAGCAGCTTAGGGACAGGTGGAGAGACCCAGTACTTC.

The gene calls are TRBV5-4 and TRBJ2-7; the D is unclear. This CDR3 region has 15 residues. CDR1 is SGHNT and CDR2 is YYREEE in the germline V gene (reference sequence). Trimming pared 4 bases from V and 4 bases from J, leaving 18 bases between. The CDR3 DNA reads TGTGCCAGCAGCCCCTCATCCGGGTCCCTTTACGAGCAGTACTTC. Its translation: CASSPSSGSLYEQYF. The full variable domain, rest sourced from reference TRBV5-4 and TRBJ2-7, is ETGVTQSPTHLIKTRGQQVTLRCSSQSGHNTVSWYQQALGQGPQFIFQYYREEENGRGNFPPRFSGLQFPNYSSELNVNALELDDSALYLCASSPSSGSLYEQYFGPGTRLTVT.

This chain connects TRBV5-4 to TRBJ1-1; D is perhaps TRBD1 (5 bases). The length of the CDR3 is 14 residues. Germline CDR1 is SGHNT and CDR2 is YYREEE (reference sequence). Trimming pared 3 bases from V and 0 bases from J, leaving 9 bases between. In DNA, the CDR3 is TGTGCCAGCAGCTGGACACAAATGAACACTGAAGCTTTCTTT. Its protein product is CASSWTQMNTEAFF.